One TCR beta chain is described in this entry. Its target is not known. This entry belongs to a study of regulatory T cells in long-lasting Graves disease. Documented time point: newly diagnosed GD, antithyroid drugs for less than 3 months. Following extraction of RNA from PBMCs, that RNA was used to make the TCR library. General observations from the study: Only a small sample size was used, which may have cut accuracy.

Both iRepertoire HTBI primers and Arm-PCR of CDR3 regions were used to build the TCR beta libraries. TCRdb reanalysed the multiplex PCR reads using MiXCR and keeps one entry per CDR3 protein. The sample consists of about 560,000 distinct CDR3 sequences, roughly a sixth of them appearing once. The sample was also linked to a second study, of T cells in Graves' hyperthyroidism and ophthalmopathy. From that second work: Diagnoses were established using clinical symptoms, serum thyroxine and TRAb, thyroid ultrasound and orbital computed tomography.

The sequencing used peripheral blood mononuclear cells (PBMCs), collected at new diagnosis, from a patient treated with antithyroid drugs. The clonotype was recovered from a man in his late teens or twenties with Graves disease.

For the CDR3, the DNA is TGCAGGGCAGGATCTGGGGGCAATGAGCAGTTCTTC. Its translation is CRAGSGGNEQFF. This rearrangement joins TRBV20-1 to TRBJ2-1; D is possibly TRBD1 or TRBD2 (5 bases each). Germline loops: CDR1 DFQATT, CDR2 SNEGSKA (reference sequence). The CDR3 contains 12 residues.